Reported below is one T cell receptor beta chain. Antigen unknown. This entry comes from a study of cytomegalovirus exposure and HLA in healthy donors. PCR primers comprised 60 Vbeta and 13 Jbeta primers. Source study methods: Unique TCR beta chains numbered approximately 80 million in a later analysis, with roughly 9.9 million shared. The protocol was immunoSEQ multiplex PCR, while the TCRdb copy is restricted to in-frame clones and leaves out a portion. V and J calls and clone size are given by that table; D and trimming were obtained from the DNA. The sample has 150,000 or so clones; roughly 73% are singletons. General observations from the study: In a later analysis, TCR beta V- and J-gene trimming was associated with a missense DCLRE1C variant.

The receptor was derived from a woman aged 40 to 49 in good health and CMV-seropositive. Specimen: PBMCs.

The CDR3 region has the DNA TGCAGCGTTCCCCGGGATGGTGGTACGCAGTATTTT. Its translation is CSVPRDGGTQYF. This chain uses TRBV29-1 with TRBJ2-3, with D possibly being TRBD2 (5 bases). V lost 5 bases and J lost 8, with 14 bases in between. Germline V gene lookup returns CDR1 SQVTM and CDR2 ANQGSEA. This CDR3 region has 12 residues.